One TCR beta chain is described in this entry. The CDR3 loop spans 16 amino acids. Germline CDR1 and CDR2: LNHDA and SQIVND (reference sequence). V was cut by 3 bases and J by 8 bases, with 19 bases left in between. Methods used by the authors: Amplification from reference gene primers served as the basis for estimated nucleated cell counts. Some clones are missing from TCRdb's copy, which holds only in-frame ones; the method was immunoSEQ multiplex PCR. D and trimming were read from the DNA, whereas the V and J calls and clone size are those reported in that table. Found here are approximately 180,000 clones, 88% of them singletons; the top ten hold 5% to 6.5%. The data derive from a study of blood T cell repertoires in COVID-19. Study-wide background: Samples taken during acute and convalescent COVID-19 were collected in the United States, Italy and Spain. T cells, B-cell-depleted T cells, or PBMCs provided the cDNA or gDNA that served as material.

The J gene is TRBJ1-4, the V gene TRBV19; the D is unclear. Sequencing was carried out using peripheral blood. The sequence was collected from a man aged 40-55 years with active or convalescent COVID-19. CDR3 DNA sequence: TGTGCCAGTAGTATCGATCTCGGGAAAGGGCAAGAAAAACTGTTTTTT. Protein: CASSIDLGKGQEKLFF.